The 11 T cell receptor beta chains reported below all come from one sample, sequenced in a study of cytomegalovirus exposure and HLA in healthy donors. Both 60 Vbeta primers and 13 Jbeta primers went into the PCR. The assay was immunoSEQ multiplex PCR, and TCRdb's table has in-frame clones only and misses some. The sample shows about 72,000 clones, 75% to 85% of them seen only once. Input material: PBMCs. These receptors were taken from a human donor in good health.

The chain joins TRBV19 to TRBJ1-5; D unclear. Between the trimmed V and J ends, which lost 3 bases and 3 bases, there was a span of 15 bases. The CDR3 has 16 amino acids. Germline V lookup: CDR1 LNHDA, CDR2 SQIVND (reference sequence). CDR3 coding DNA: TGTGCCAGTAGTATTGGGAGTCCACCCTACAATCAGCCCCAGCATTTT. Translated: CASSIGSPPYNQPQHF.

The rearrangement joins TRBV20-1 to TRBJ2-2; D unresolved. V lost 3 bases and J 6 bases, leaving 5 bases between the germline ends. Germline values: CDR1 DFQATT, CDR2 SNEGSKA (reference sequence). This CDR3 region has 11 residues. The chain's CDR3 is CSARSSGELFF. The CDR3 DNA sequence: TGCAGTGCTAGGTCATCCGGGGAGCTGTTTTTT.

The chain has TRBV18 and TRBJ1-1; 7 positions match TRBD1. Germline V gene lookup returns CDR1 KGHSH and CDR2 LQKENI. CDR3 size: 14 residues. V gave up 3 bases and J gave up 1 base; unmatched junction bases: 2. CDR3 in amino acids: CASSPTGPNTEAFF. Written as DNA, the CDR3 is TGTGCCAGCTCACCGACAGGGCCGAACACTGAAGCTTTCTTT. Filled out from reference TRBV18 and TRBJ1-1, the complete variable domain reads NAGVMQNPRHLVRRRGQEARLRCSPMKGHSHVYWYRQLPEEGLKFMVYLQKENIIDESGMPKERFSAEFPKEGPSILRIQQVVRGDSAAYFCASSPTGPNTEAFFGQGTRLTVV.

The CDR3 sequence is CASSQQGAYNSPLHF. The CDR3, as DNA: TGTGCCAGCAGTCAACAGGGGGCTTATAATTCACCCCTCCACTTT. The chain couples TRBV6-5 to TRBJ1-6, with 9 nucleotides matching TRBD1. V lost 5 bases, J lost 4 bases, and 3 bases stayed unmatched. The CDR3 is 15 residues long. The V gene's germline CDR1 is MNHEY and CDR2 SVGAGI.

This clone showed up just once. The chain recombines TRBV5-1 with TRBJ1-4; D is uncertain. The germline gives CDR1 SGHRS, CDR2 YFSETQ. This CDR3 has 14 amino acids. The V and J ends lost 5 bases and 8 bases respectively, with 16 bases between them. In nucleotides, the CDR3 is TGCGCCAGCAGATACCAGGCCGGCGAGGAAAAACTGTTTTTT. It codes for CASRYQAGEEKLFF.

V is TRBV30 and J is TRBJ1-3, with 8 bases matching TRBD1. The germline CDR1 and CDR2 sequences are GTSNPN and SVGIG (reference sequence). J was trimmed by 0 bases and V by 4 bases; bases with no gene match: 5. The CDR3 totals 15 residues. This CDR3 is CAWTLDRASGNTIYF. The CDR3 DNA reads TGTGCCTGGACCCTGGACAGGGCCTCTGGAAACACCATATATTTT.

Note on this clone: One end of the junction varies from germline; a read error may be responsible. The genes are TRBV7-7 and TRBJ1-6, with D unresolved. There are 13 residues in the CDR3. CDR1 is SSHAT and CDR2 is FNYEAQ in the germline V gene (reference sequence). CDR3: CASSLHLNSPLHF. The CDR3 nucleotides read TGTGCTAGCAGCTTACACCTAAATTCACCCCTCCACTTT.

This clone showed up just a few times. The gene calls are TRBV6-1 and TRBJ1-4; a possible D gene is TRBD1 (6 bases). CDR3 length equals 15 residues. The germline V gene has CDR1 MNHNS and CDR2 SASEGT. The V end lost 3 bases, the J end lost 8 bases, and 16 bases lay between the germline ends. CDR3 protein: CASSDLGGADEKLFF. The DNA of the CDR3 is TGTGCCAGCAGTGACCTGGGGGGGGCGGACGAAAAACTGTTTTTT.

The rearrangement joins TRBV7-2 to TRBJ2-1; D perhaps matches TRBD2 (6 bases). The ends were cut back, 3 bases at V and 7 bases at J, with 13 bases in the middle. This CDR3 is 14 amino acids long. Germline values: CDR1 SGHTA, CDR2 FQGNSA. The DNA for the CDR3 is TGTGCCAGCAGCTTGTCTGGGGGAGGTAATGAGCAGTTCTTC. Residues: CASSLSGGGNEQFF. The full variable domain, rest sourced from reference TRBV7-2 and TRBJ2-1, is GAGVSQSPSNKVTEKGKDVELRCDPISGHTALYWYRQSLGQGLEFLIYFQGNSAPDKSGLPSDRFSAERTGGSVSTLTIQRTQQEDSAVYLCASSLSGGGNEQFFGPGTRLTVL.

The gene calls are TRBV19 and TRBJ2-7; 8 bases fit TRBD1. V was pared by 2 bases and J by 5 bases, with 8 bases of the junction left unmatched. The CDR3 spans 15 residues. Germline values: CDR1 LNHDA, CDR2 SQIVND (reference sequence). For the CDR3, the DNA is TGTGCCAGTAGTATAAGTGCGGGACAGGTCGACGAGCAGTACTTC. Its translation: CASSISAGQVDEQYF.

This clone was picked up a small number of times. The gene calls are TRBV6-5 and TRBJ2-5; TRBD1 is a possible D gene (6 bases). V was trimmed by 2 bases and J by 11 bases, leaving 24 bases between them. The CDR3 extends over 16 amino acids. CDR1 and CDR2 from the germline V gene are MNHEY and SVGAGI. This chain's CDR3 is CASSYVGRGELEEQYF. The CDR3 DNA reads TGTGCCAGCAGTTACGTGGGCAGGGGTGAGCTAGAGGAGCAGTACTTC.